Described below is a single T cell receptor (beta chain) sequence and its context. This sample was taken from a study of blood T cell repertoires in COVID-19. Study details: PBMCs, B-cell-depleted T cells, or T cells were the source of the cDNA or gDNA that made up the material.

Method: immunoSEQ multiplex PCR; TCRdb's copy keeps in-frame clones and lacks some. The repertoire holds some 460,000 clones, 70% to 90% seen once, with about 2.1% in the top ten. From germline, CDR1 is KGHSH and CDR2 LQKENI. Trimming cost V 6 bases and J 3 bases, with 6 bases left between them. The CDR3 is 12 amino acids. Source material: PBMCs or T cells enriched from blood (not recorded which). The receptor was isolated from a woman aged 18-29 years with acute COVID-19. This rearrangement joins TRBV18 to TRBJ1-3; D not certain. CDR3 sequence (DNA): TGTGCCAGCTCCCAGGATGGAAACACCATATATTTT. Protein: CASSQDGNTIYF.